This T cell receptor beta chain appears in the sequencing data of a study of cytomegalovirus exposure and HLA in healthy donors. The PCR employed 60 Vbeta primers together with 13 Jbeta primers. Profiling relied on immunoSEQ multiplex PCR, and the TCRdb table lists in-frame clones only, not all of them. In the table there are roughly 120,000 clones, less than 75% of which are singletons. Whole-study results and caveats: The later analysis indicated that the majority of CMV-associated TCR beta chains appeared HLA-restricted. It was taken for granted in presence/absence analyses that sequencing depth across donors was roughly uniform. A list of 164 TCR beta chains associated with cytomegalovirus was given.

CDR1 is SGDLS, CDR2 YYNGEE, per germline. This CDR3 is 14 amino acids long. This clone turned up a few times. Antigen: not known. When sampled, the donors appeared nominally healthy, though they likely had unrecorded immune exposures. The TCR originated in a woman aged 40 to 50 in good health and CMV-seronegative. Sequencing was performed on PBMCs. The chain combines TRBV9 with TRBJ2-5, with 7 bases lining up with TRBD1. The DNA end favors TRBJ2-7, so the J call may be wrong. CDR3 sequence reads: CASSSPDRPYEQYF. CDR3 bases: TGTGCCAGCAGCTCCCCGGACAGGCCCTACGAGCAGTACTTC.